The next 4 T cell receptor beta chains were all read from a single sample in a study of PD-1 blockade in classical Hodgkin lymphoma. The data were produced by immunoSEQ multiplex PCR, yet TCRdb's version contains in-frame clones alone and is incomplete. Found here are 31,000 or so clones, 70% to 80% of them singletons; the top ten hold approximately 4%. As to time point: cycle 4 day 1 (C4D1), after 6 weeks of nivolumab. Patients all relapsed after autologous stem cell transplantation, and there was variation in brentuximab vedotin exposure. The specimen was peripheral blood mononuclear cells (PBMCs), collected before the fourth cycle of nivolumab. These receptors were obtained from a human donor with classical Hodgkin lymphoma.

The rearrangement links TRBV5-4 to TRBJ2-7, with 7 bases matching TRBD1. This CDR3 spans 14 amino acids. Germline V gives CDR1 SGHNT, CDR2 YYREEE (reference sequence). J lost 5 bases, V lost 4 bases, and 9 bases had no gene match. The CDR3 region has the DNA TGTGCCAGCAGCCCAACGACAGGGTGGCACGAGCAGTACTTC. Its protein is CASSPTTGWHEQYF.

The chain combines TRBV7-2 with TRBJ1-4; D possibly corresponds to TRBD1 (6 bases). The CDR3 loop spans 13 amino acids. The germline CDR1 and CDR2 sequences are SGHTA and FQGNSA. The ends were cut back, 4 bases at V and 12 bases at J, with 15 bases in the middle. The CDR3 loop is CASSSNWGAELFF. Here the CDR3 DNA reads TGTGCCAGCAGCTCTAATTGGGGGGCGGAACTGTTTTTT.

This rearrangement joins TRBV2 to TRBJ1-4; D possibly corresponds to TRBD1 (6 bases). The germline V gene has CDR1 SNHLY and CDR2 FYNNEI. The CDR3 covers 14 residues. V shed 3 bases and J shed 7 bases, with 12 bases lying between them. The DNA for the CDR3 is TGTGCCAGCAGTGAGGGAAGGGGGGCTGAAAAACTGTTTTTT. Translated: CASSEGRGAEKLFF.

This chain connects TRBV9 to TRBJ2-7; D may be TRBD1 (5 bases). Trimming removed 4 bases from V and 5 bases from J, with 16 bases in between. CDR1 is SGDLS, CDR2 YYNGEE, per germline. The CDR3 is 14 residues long. The CDR3 sequence is CASSLEGANDEQYF. The CDR3 DNA reads TGTGCCAGCAGCCTGGAAGGGGCGAACGACGAGCAGTACTTC.